The 2 T cell receptor beta chains below all came from one sample that was sequenced in a study of cytomegalovirus exposure and HLA in healthy donors. The PCR had 60 Vbeta and 13 Jbeta primers. Here immunoSEQ multiplex PCR was the method, and the copy in TCRdb shows in-frame clones only, minus some. This sample carries roughly 75,000 clones, 75% to 85% of them seen once, and the ten largest clones take over 15%. Specimen: PBMCs. All receptors come from a man between 65 and 85 years old in good health and CMV-seropositive.

The V gene is TRBV18, the J gene TRBJ1-4; no definite D call. The CDR3 is 15 residues long. V dropped 3 bases and J dropped 2 bases, with 10 bases sitting between them. Germline V gene data show CDR1 as KGHSH and CDR2 as LQKENI. CDR3 DNA: TGTGCCAGCTCACCCTCTCTAGCGACTAATGAAAAACTGTTTTTT. Translating it yields CASSPSLATNEKLFF.

The chain uses TRBV27 and TRBJ2-1, with D unclear. V was shortened by 3 bases and J by 7 bases, with 10 bases between the two germline ends. Germline V gene lookup returns CDR1 MNHEY and CDR2 SMNVEV (reference sequence). The CDR3 spans 13 residues. The CDR3 here is CASSFSRYNEQFF. The DNA for the CDR3 is TGTGCCAGCAGTTTCTCCAGATATAATGAGCAGTTCTTC.